This T cell receptor (beta chain) was sequenced in a study of blood T cell repertoires in COVID-19. Per germline, CDR1 DFQATT and CDR2 SNEGSKA (reference sequence). Trimming took 5 bases from V and 2 from J, leaving 5 bases between them. This CDR3 contains 11 residues. Using immunoSEQ multiplex PCR, the repertoire was profiled, and TCRdb retains in-frame clones only, with some absent. The sample lists about 210,000 clones, about 91% occurring once. Sequenced sample: PBMCs or T cells enriched from blood (not recorded which). The V and J genes are TRBV20-1 and TRBJ2-3; D remains ambiguous. This receptor was identified in a man between 18 and 29 years old with acute COVID-19. CDR3 nucleotide sequence: TGCAGTGCTGCGGACACAGATACGCAGTATTTT. Encoded protein: CSAADTDTQYF.